Below are 26 T cell receptor beta chains sequenced from a single sample in a study of T cell changes during pregnancy in multiple sclerosis. Measured with immunoSEQ multiplex PCR; TCRdb has only the in-frame clones, and not every one. The data hold about 69,000 clones, with around nine tenths observed a single time. Material: peripheral blood, obtained before pregnancy. These receptors came from a female donor with multiple sclerosis, enrolled in a pregnancy study.

This clone was counted a single time. The chain combines TRBV30 with TRBJ2-1; the match to TRBD2 covers 10 bases. With 0 bases clipped from V and 11 bases from J, the junction kept 10 bases outside the gene matches. Germline V gene sequence: CDR1 GTSNPN, CDR2 SVGIG (reference sequence). The CDR3 extends over 15 amino acids. The CDR3 spells CAWSVTQREGRQQFF. The CDR3 coding sequence is TGTGCCTGGAGTGTAACCCAGCGGGAGGGAAGGCAGCAGTTCTTC.

The chain employs TRBV30 and TRBJ1-1; tentative D call: TRBD1 (6 bases). The CDR3 is 14 residues long. Deletions cut 3 bases from V and 4 bases from J, with 15 bases between. The germline V gene encodes CDR1 GTSNPN and CDR2 SVGIG (reference sequence). In DNA form, the CDR3 reads TGTGCCTGGAGGGTCATGGGGGCGCGCACTGAAGCTTTCTTT. Amino acid sequence: CAWRVMGARTEAFF.

The chain carries TRBV19 and TRBJ1-1; D is ambiguous. The CDR3 has 13 amino acids. V was cut by 1 base and J by 3 bases, with 6 bases left in between. From germline, CDR1 is LNHDA and CDR2 SQIVND (reference sequence). CDR3 protein: CASSIVRDTEAFF. The CDR3, as DNA: TGTGCCAGTAGTATAGTCCGGGACACTGAAGCTTTCTTT.

The J gene is TRBJ2-7, the V gene TRBV5-1, with D uncertain. The CDR3 runs 15 residues. The germline gives CDR1 SGHRS, CDR2 YFSETQ. V gave up 4 bases and J gave up 3 bases, with 17 bases separating them. CDR3 sequence reads: CASSKSQDFNYEQYF. The CDR3 region has the DNA TGCGCCAGCAGCAAATCCCAGGATTTCAACTACGAGCAGTACTTC.

In this sample, this clone turned up once. The chain couples TRBV6-1 to TRBJ2-7; 11 positions match TRBD2. Germline V gives CDR1 MNHNS, CDR2 SASEGT. J lost 4 bases, V lost 1 base, and 3 bases had no gene match. This CDR3 contains 15 residues. This CDR3 reads CASSEETSGGYEQYF. DNA of the CDR3: TGTGCCAGCAGTGAAGAAACTAGCGGGGGATACGAGCAGTACTTC.

The chain recombines TRBV27 with TRBJ1-2; D is possibly TRBD1 (5 bases). The CDR3 sequence is 15 residues long. Germline V lookup: CDR1 MNHEY, CDR2 SMNVEV (reference sequence). The V end lost 5 bases, the J end lost 8 bases, and 21 bases lay between the germline ends. CDR3 loop: CASSPNHGRAEGYTF. Here the CDR3 DNA reads TGTGCCAGCAGTCCCAACCATGGCAGGGCGGAAGGCTACACCTTC.

The chain joins TRBV6-1 to TRBJ1-1, with 7 bases identical to TRBD1. CDR1 and CDR2 from the germline V gene are MNHNS and SASEGT. CDR3 length: 14 residues. After removal of 7 bases from V and 1 base from J, the junction contained 6 bases not matched to a gene. The CDR3 region has the DNA TGTGCCAGCATCCCAGGGACAGCGAACACTGAAGCTTTCTTT. It specifies CASIPGTANTEAFF.

In its sample, this clone was seen once. J is TRBJ2-7 and V is TRBV19, with 8 bases matching TRBD2. V lost 6 bases and J lost 2; bases outside the gene matches: 3. Germline V gene data show CDR1 as LNHDA and CDR2 as SQIVND (reference sequence). The CDR3 loop spans 13 amino acids. CDR3 sequence (DNA): TGTGCCAGTAGAGCGGGAGCCGCCTACGAGCAGTACTTC. It codes for CASRAGAAYEQYF.

The chain is built from TRBV6-5 and TRBJ2-7, with D perhaps TRBD1 (6 bases). Germline assignment: CDR1 MNHEY and CDR2 SVGAGI. Between the trimmed V and J ends, which lost 8 bases and 9 bases, there was a span of 17 bases. The CDR3 contains 12 residues. CDR3 nucleotides: TGTGCCAGCGCCCAGGGGCCGTCCGGGCAGTACTTC. Encoded protein: CASAQGPSGQYF.

The V call is TRBV6-5, the J call TRBJ1-1, with D tentatively TRBD1 (6 bases). V gave up 4 bases and J gave up 2 bases, with 11 bases separating them. The CDR3 covers 14 residues. Germline CDR1 and CDR2: MNHEY and SVGAGI. CDR3 in amino acids: CASSLRDINTEAFF. For the CDR3, the DNA is TGTGCCAGCAGTTTAAGGGACATCAACACTGAAGCTTTCTTT.

The V and J genes are TRBV6-1 and TRBJ1-1; D might be TRBD1 (5 bases). The CDR3 is 14 residues long. Germline CDR1 MNHNS, CDR2 SASEGT. Trimming left V 7 bases short and J 6 bases short, with 18 bases between. The CDR3 nucleotides read TGTGCCAGCACCCGGGGGTGGGAAGGTGCTGAAGCTTTCTTT. This gives the protein CASTRGWEGAEAFF.

The J gene is TRBJ2-1, the V gene TRBV4-3; 8 nucleotides line up with TRBD2. Germline loops: CDR1 LGHNA, CDR2 YSLEER. The CDR3 extends over 14 amino acids. Losses at the gene ends were 1 base for V and 8 bases for J; bases not matched to a gene: 4. CDR3 residues: CASSQVGTRYEQFF. In DNA form, the CDR3 reads TGCGCCAGCAGCCAAGTAGGGACTAGATATGAGCAGTTCTTC.

The V gene is TRBV5-1, the J gene TRBJ1-4; tentatively, D is TRBD1 (5 bases). Germline values: CDR1 SGHRS, CDR2 YFSETQ. CDR3 length: 14 residues. Between the trimmed V and J ends, which lost 5 bases and 5 bases, there was a span of 13 bases. As DNA, the CDR3 is TGCGCCAGCAGTCCCCAGGGCTTAAATGAAAAACTGTTTTTT. Residues: CASSPQGLNEKLFF.

This chain joins TRBV4-1 and TRBJ2-5, with 7 bases fitting TRBD2. The CDR3 loop spans 17 amino acids. J gave up 4 bases and V 0 bases, and 11 bases lay outside the gene matches. CDR1 MGHRA and CDR2 YSYEKL come from the germline V gene. This CDR3 is CASSQEKGGSGGETQYF. DNA of the CDR3: TGCGCCAGCAGCCAAGAAAAGGGCGGATCGGGGGGAGAGACCCAGTACTTC.

This clone was found once. The chain joins TRBV5-1 to TRBJ2-7; D remains unclear. The CDR3 runs 12 residues. The V and J ends lost 0 bases and 5 bases respectively, with 6 bases between them. CDR1 is SGHRS, CDR2 YFSETQ, per germline. CDR3 in amino acids: CASSLERDEQYF. The CDR3 DNA reads as TGCGCCAGCAGCTTGGAACGGGACGAGCAGTACTTC. Variable domain in full (rest from reference TRBV5-1 and TRBJ2-7): KAGVTQTPRYLIKTRGQQVTLSCSPISGHRSVSWYQQTPGQGLQFLFEYFSETQRNKGNFPGRFSGRQFSNSRSEMNVSTLELGDSALYLCASSLERDEQYFGPGTRLTVT.

The chain has TRBV18 and TRBJ2-5, with 8 nucleotides matching TRBD1. V trimming: 5 bases; J trimming: 5 bases; junction bases outside the gene matches: 4. Germline loops: CDR1 KGHSH, CDR2 LQKENI. The CDR3 loop spans 13 amino acids. This CDR3 reads CASSTGGEETQYF. The CDR3 nucleotides are TGTGCCAGCTCAACAGGGGGTGAGGAGACCCAGTACTTC.

The chain recombines TRBV4-2 with TRBJ1-1, with D perhaps matching TRBD1 (5 bases). Germline loops: CDR1 LGHNA, CDR2 YNFKEQ. Trimming stripped 4 bases from V and 7 bases from J, with 10 bases between. The CDR3 totals 12 residues. CDR3 bases: TGTGCCAGCAGCCCCCAGGGATTTGAAGCTTTCTTT. As protein: CASSPQGFEAFF.

This chain uses TRBV29-1 with TRBJ1-2; tentatively, D is TRBD1 (5 bases). The V gene's germline CDR1 is SQVTM and CDR2 ANQGSEA. The CDR3 length is 10 residues. V gave up 4 bases and J gave up 9 bases, with 9 bases separating them. The CDR3 sequence: CSVGRGSYTF. DNA of the CDR3: TGCAGCGTTGGGCGGGGGAGCTACACCTTC.

The V gene is TRBV1, the J gene TRBJ2-7; the table's D gene call, TRBD1, was not cross checked with the DNA. TRBV1 is given as a pseudogene. The CDR3 length is 18 residues. DNA for the CDR3: TGCACCAGCAGCCCTCCAATCCCGTCCGGGACAGGGCCCTACGAGCAGTACTTC. It specifies CTSSPPIPSGTGPYEQYF.

The chain employs TRBV5-6 and TRBJ1-4; TRBD1 aligns across 10 bases. The CDR3 runs 15 residues. Looked up from germline, CDR1 is SGHDT and CDR2 is YYEEEE. Germline trimming cut 3 bases from V and 8 bases from J; bases unmatched to any gene: 7. CDR3 loop: CASSSGQGGPEKLFF. DNA of the CDR3: TGTGCCAGCAGCTCAGGACAGGGGGGACCCGAAAAACTGTTTTTT.

In nucleotides, the CDR3 is TGTGCCAGCAGCCCGGGACAGAGCACAGATACGCAGTATTTT. Translating gives CASSPGQSTDTQYF. This chain links TRBV7-3 with TRBJ2-3; TRBD1 agrees at 7 bases. There are 14 residues in the CDR3. The germline V gene has CDR1 SGHTA and CDR2 FQGTGA. The ends lost 5 bases at V and 0 bases at J; junction bases unmatched: 2.

The chain couples TRBV6-5 to TRBJ2-1; 9 bases are shared with TRBD2. This CDR3 is built from 15 residues. The trim removed 5 bases at V and 10 bases at J, leaving 12 bases unmatched. Germline assignment: CDR1 MNHEY and CDR2 SVGAGI. In DNA, the CDR3 is TGTGCCAGCAGTACAGGCGGGAGGGCCTTGGAGGAGCAGTTCTTC. As protein: CASSTGGRALEEQFF.

The chain carries TRBV6-1 and TRBJ1-5; no reliable D call. The CDR3 is 13 amino acids. V was pared by 3 bases and J by 4 bases, with 7 bases between. Germline assignment: CDR1 MNHNS and CDR2 SASEGT. CDR3: CASSDMRNQPQHF. CDR3 DNA: TGTGCCAGCAGTGACATGAGAAATCAGCCCCAGCATTTT.

The CDR3 reads CARVVRETDTQYF. In DNA, the CDR3 is TGTGCCAGGGTTGTGAGAGAAACAGATACGCAGTATTTT. The chain combines TRBV6-1 with TRBJ2-3; D remains ambiguous. The germline CDR1 and CDR2 sequences are MNHNS and SASEGT. There are 13 residues in the CDR3. V shed 9 bases and J shed 3 bases, with 13 bases lying between them.

This clone has a single count. The chain recombines TRBV7-8 with TRBJ2-3; no firm D call. V shed 2 bases and J shed 4 bases, with 7 bases lying between them. The CDR3 totals 13 residues. Germline lookup yields CDR1 SGHVS and CDR2 FQNEAQ. CDR3 nucleotides: TGTGCCAGCAGCTTAAATCGGGCAGATACGCAGTATTTT. Translation: CASSLNRADTQYF.

This chain uses TRBV10-3 with TRBJ1-1, with 11 bases that match TRBD1. There are 13 residues in the CDR3. Trimming took 11 bases from V and 3 from J; bases not matched to a gene: 5. The germline CDR1 and CDR2 sequences are ENHRY and SYGVKD. The CDR3 here is CASKGQGDTEAFF. In DNA, the CDR3 is TGTGCCTCCAAGGGACAGGGGGACACTGAAGCTTTCTTT.